This TCR beta chain was sequenced for a study of T cells in Graves' hyperthyroidism and ophthalmopathy. For the study at large: Before treatment of any kind, peripheral blood was taken at initial diagnosis.

Note on this clonotype: What it binds is not known.

CDR1 and CDR2 (germline): SGDLS, YYNGEE. Trimming stripped 1 base from V and 1 base from J, with 8 bases between. The CDR3 runs to 14 residues. Study-level points and caveats: Most thyroid clonotypes expanded above 0.001 appeared in blood too. Model-based prediction identified ophthalmopathy a median approximately 6.2 months prior to its onset.

Template material for amplifying TCR beta CDR3 regions consisted of RNA transcripts. Primed by the HTBI set, a first-round RT-PCR was run on the TCR CDR3. MiXCR, applied by TCRdb to the multiplex PCR reads, yields one record per CDR3 protein. The table includes some 740,000 distinct CDR3 sequences, roughly 15% detected once. The chain carries TRBV9 and TRBJ1-1; D is uncertain. The sequencing sample was made of blood. The receptor was isolated from a woman under 30 with Graves' hyperthyroidism. CDR3 residues: CASSVLAGNTEAFF. In DNA form, the CDR3 reads TGTGCCAGCAGCGTACTTGCGGGGAACACTGAAGCTTTCTTT.